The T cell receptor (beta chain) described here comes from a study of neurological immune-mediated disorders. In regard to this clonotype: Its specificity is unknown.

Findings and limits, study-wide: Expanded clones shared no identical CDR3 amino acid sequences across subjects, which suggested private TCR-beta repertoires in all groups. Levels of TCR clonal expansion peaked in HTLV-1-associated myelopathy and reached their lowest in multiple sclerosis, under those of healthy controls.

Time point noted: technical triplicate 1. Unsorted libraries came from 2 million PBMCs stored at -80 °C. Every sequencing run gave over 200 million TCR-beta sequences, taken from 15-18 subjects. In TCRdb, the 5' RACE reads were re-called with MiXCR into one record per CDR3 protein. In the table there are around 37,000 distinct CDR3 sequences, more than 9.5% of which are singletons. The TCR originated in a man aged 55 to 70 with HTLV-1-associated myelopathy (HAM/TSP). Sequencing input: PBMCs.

This chain's CDR3 is CASRGGSRWDIQYF. CDR3 DNA sequence: TGTGCCAGTAGGGGCGGGAGCAGGTGGGACATTCAGTACTTC. This chain joins TRBV19 and TRBJ2-4; TRBD2 matches at 7 bases. Germline V gene sequence: CDR1 LNHDA, CDR2 SQIVND (reference sequence). Unmatched junction bases numbered 10, after V lost 6 bases and J lost 8 bases. This CDR3 spans 14 amino acids.